Here is one TCR beta chain with its context. No antigen is known for it. This entry belongs to a study of vaccination effects on CD4 cells after COVID-19. Only in-frame clones appear in the TCRdb table, and some are missing; sequencing was by immunoSEQ multiplex PCR. There are about 64,000 clones in the sample; approximately 78% occur only once, and roughly 25% lies in the top ten. Germline CDR1 is SGHDT and CDR2 is YYEEEE. This CDR3 spans 16 amino acids. The V gene end was trimmed by 5 bases and the J gene end by 3 bases; junction bases not matched to a gene: 12. Isolating CD4+ T cells followed roughly ten days of culture.

V is TRBV5-6 and J is TRBJ1-1; 8 nucleotides agree with TRBD1. The clonotype originates from a human donor who had a prior SARS-CoV-2 infection. The specimen was CD4+ T cells from PBMCs cultured without peptide, collected before COVID-19 vaccination. CDR3 loop: CASRKFSGGKDTEAFF. The DNA of the CDR3 is TGTGCCAGCAGAAAATTTTCAGGGGGCAAGGACACTGAAGCTTTCTTT.